This is a list of T cell receptor beta chains from one sample in a study of T cell changes during pregnancy in multiple sclerosis. Using immunoSEQ multiplex PCR, the repertoire was profiled, and TCRdb retains in-frame clones only, with some absent. This sample yields 65,000 to 85,000 clones, of which approximately 95% are seen a single time; less than 0.15% belongs to the top ten. The input for sequencing was CD4+ T cells from peripheral blood mononuclear cells, taken after pregnancy. The receptors here all came from a female donor with multiple sclerosis, enrolled in a pregnancy study. The CDR3 runs from the conserved cysteine through the conserved F or W. Fields, in order: clone size, J gene, D gene, V gene, CDR3 protein, CDR3 DNA. A D gene is named only where the DNA matches it firmly. Size values are once, few and many counts, or a class for expanded clones, and some rows have none.

>NA|TRBJ2-2|TRBD2|TRBV9
CASSVAAGGLNTGELFF
TGTGCCAGCAGCGTAGCGGCGGGGGGATTAAACACCGGGGAGCTGTTTTTT
>NA|TRBJ1-2|NA|TRBV6-5
CASSSAAGSYGYTF
TGTGCCAGCAGTTCTGCCGCCGGGAGCTATGGCTACACCTTC
>NA|TRBJ1-3|TRBD1|TRBV5-6
CASSWGQGSGNTIYF
TGTGCCAGCAGCTGGGGACAGGGCTCTGGAAACACCATATATTTT
>few|TRBJ2-5|NA|TRBV21-1
CASSKAWDRVSETQYF
TGTGCCAGCAGCAAAGCGTGGGACAGGGTGAGTGAGACCCAGTACTTC
>NA|TRBJ2-2|TRBD2|TRBV11-3
CASSSRTSDTGELFF
TGTGCCAGCAGCTCCCGGACTAGCGACACCGGGGAGCTGTTTTTT
>NA|TRBJ2-1|NA|TRBV6-4
CASSDGFGEQFF
TGTGCCAGCAGTGACGGGTTCGGGGAGCAGTTCTTC
>NA|TRBJ2-5|NA|TRBV2
CASSRETQYF
TGTGCCAGCAGTCGAGAGACCCAGTACTTC
>NA|TRBJ2-7|NA|TRBV25-1
CASRNTGGARNEQYF
TGTGCCAGCAGGAACACTGGGGGGGCGCGGAACGAGCAGTACTTC
>NA|TRBJ1-2|TRBD1|TRBV7-9
CASSHVGTARGYTF
TGTGCCAGCAGTCACGTCGGGACAGCAAGGGGCTACACCTTC
>NA|TRBJ2-7|TRBD1|TRBV10-3
CAIRRDRGYYEQYF
TGTGCCATCAGGAGGGACAGGGGATATTACGAGCAGTACTTC
>NA|TRBJ2-1|NA|TRBV5-1
CASSRSSYNEQFF
TGCGCCAGCAGCCGGAGCTCCTACAATGAGCAGTTCTTC
>NA|TRBJ2-6|TRBD1|TRBV5-6
CASSPRGQLVPGANVLTF
TGTGCCAGCAGCCCAAGGGGACAGTTAGTTCCTGGGGCCAACGTCCTGACTTTC
>NA|TRBJ2-7|NA|TRBV5-1
CASSVSQGAAGSEQYF
TGCGCCAGCAGCGTAAGTCAGGGCGCGGCGGGGAGCGAGCAGTACTTC
>NA|TRBJ2-1|NA|TRBV20-1
CSARALNEQFF
TGCAGTGCTAGGGCTCTCAATGAGCAGTTCTTC
>NA|TRBJ2-7|TRBD2|TRBV7-2
CASRVSAGGPNEQYF
TGTGCCAGCAGGGTTAGCGCGGGAGGGCCGAACGAGCAGTACTTC
>NA|TRBJ1-4|NA|TRBV28
CASNRVGLNEKLFF
TGTGCCAGTAACAGGGTCGGCCTTAATGAAAAACTGTTTTTT
>NA|TRBJ2-7|NA|TRBV5-4
CASSPRAPDVAPGSAREQYF
TGTGCCAGCAGCCCCCGAGCTCCCGACGTCGCCCCGGGATCCGCCAGGGAGCAGTACTTC
>NA|TRBJ2-5|TRBD1|TRBV6-5
CASRAPGGTQYF
TGTGCCAGCAGGGCCCCAGGGGGGACCCAGTACTTC
>NA|TRBJ2-3|NA|TRBV2
CGRAGTDTQYF
TGTGGGAGGGCCGGGACAGATACGCAGTATTTT
>NA|TRBJ1-4|TRBD1|TRBV4-1
CASSPGQGPSNEKLFF
TGCGCCAGCAGCCCCGGACAGGGCCCCTCTAATGAAAAACTGTTTTTT
>NA|TRBJ1-1|NA|TRBV7-9
CASSFRHSAEAFF
TGTGCCAGCAGCTTCCGACACAGTGCTGAAGCTTTCTTT
>NA|TRBJ2-7|TRBD2|TRBV5-4
CASSSLAGGAYEQYF
TGTGCCAGCAGCTCGTTAGCGGGAGGTGCCTACGAGCAGTACTTC
>once|TRBJ2-1|TRBD2|TRBV27
CASSRRPGLAGDEQFF
TGTGCCAGCAGTCGACGTCCGGGACTAGCGGGAGATGAGCAGTTCTTC
>NA|TRBJ1-1|NA|TRBV9
CASSALYFNTEAFF
TGTGCCAGCAGCGCCCTGTACTTTAACACTGAAGCTTTCTTT
>NA|TRBJ1-1|NA|TRBV18
CASLLRQMNTEAFF
TGTGCCAGCCTCCTGAGGCAGATGAACACTGAAGCTTTCTTT
>NA|TRBJ2-7|TRBD1|TRBV19
CASIGTGGFEQYF
TGTGCCAGTATTGGGACAGGGGGATTCGAGCAGTACTTC
>NA|TRBJ2-3|TRBD2|TRBV7-2
CASSTAREATDTQYF
TGTGCCAGCAGCACAGCGCGGGAGGCCACAGATACGCAGTATTTT
>once|TRBJ2-1|TRBD2|TRBV14
CASSHHSGRWNEQFF
TGTGCCAGCAGCCATCATAGCGGGAGGTGGAATGAGCAGTTCTTC
>NA|TRBJ2-1|TRBD2|TRBV25-1
CASSVGTSAYNEQFF
TGTGCCAGCAGTGTTGGGACTAGCGCTTACAATGAGCAGTTCTTC
>NA|TRBJ2-5|NA|TRBV2
CASSEDLQETQYF
TGTGCCAGCAGTGAGGACTTACAAGAGACCCAGTACTTC
>NA|TRBJ2-1|NA|TRBV5-1
CASSSSGMFDEQFF
TGCGCCAGCAGCTCCTCGGGGATGTTCGATGAGCAGTTCTTC
>once|TRBJ2-1|NA|TRBV15
CATSRIPFLRDDNEQFF
TGTGCCACCAGCAGAATTCCGTTCTTGCGAGATGACAATGAGCAGTTCTTC
>NA|TRBJ2-3|TRBD2|TRBV10-3
CAISESVAGVADTQYF
TGTGCCATCAGTGAGTCGGTAGCGGGAGTGGCAGATACGCAGTATTTT
>NA|TRBJ1-1|NA|TRBV5-5
CASSILSDTEAFF
TGTGCCAGCAGCATCCTCAGCGACACTGAAGCTTTCTTT
>NA|TRBJ1-2|NA|TRBV2
CASSEIGLSSF
TGTGCCAGCAGTGAAATAGGACTGAGCTCTTTC
>NA|TRBJ1-1|NA|TRBV6-1
CANSDDRNTEAFF
TGTGCCAACAGTGATGACAGGAACACTGAAGCTTTCTTT
>NA|TRBJ2-7|NA|TRBV20-1
CSVRDAYEQYF
TGCAGTGTTCGGGATGCCTACGAGCAGTACTTC
>NA|TRBJ1-2|NA|TRBV19
CASSRGSAVNYGYTF
TGTGCCAGTAGTAGGGGCTCTGCGGTTAACTATGGCTACACCTTC
>NA|TRBJ2-1|NA|TRBV29-1
CSVAGKSYNEQFF
TGCAGCGTTGCAGGGAAATCCTACAATGAGCAGTTCTTC
>NA|TRBJ1-5|NA|TRBV7-2
CASSLDPHSNQPQHF
TGTGCCAGCAGCTTAGATCCACACAGCAATCAGCCCCAGCATTTT
>NA|TRBJ2-7|NA|TRBV30
CAWSVGLFYYEQYF
TGTGCCTGGAGTGTTGGACTGTTTTATTACGAGCAGTACTTC
>NA|TRBJ2-2|NA|TRBV19
CASSEVNTGELFF
TGTGCCAGTTCGGAGGTAAACACCGGGGAGCTGTTTTTT
>once|TRBJ2-3|TRBD1|TRBV19
CASSGTATDTQYF
TGTGCCAGTAGCGGGACAGCCACAGATACGCAGTATTTT
>NA|TRBJ2-1|TRBD1|TRBV19
CASRKRDRGSNEQFF
TGTGCCAGTAGAAAACGGGACAGGGGCTCTAATGAGCAGTTCTTC
>NA|TRBJ2-7|TRBD2|TRBV28
CASIAGGMYEQYF
TGTGCCAGCATAGCGGGAGGTATGTACGAGCAGTACTTC
>NA|TRBJ2-1|TRBD1|TRBV27
CASSTYRGSSYNEQFF
TGTGCCAGCAGCACTTACAGGGGGAGCTCCTACAATGAGCAGTTCTTC
>once|TRBJ2-7|TRBD2|TRBV28
CASTPGLGLAGDLSYEQYF
TGTGCCAGCACCCCTGGGCTGGGACTAGCGGGAGACCTCTCCTACGAGCAGTACTTC
>NA|TRBJ2-7|NA|TRBV6-6
CASSPEAIGEQYF
TGTGCCAGCAGCCCCGAAGCCATCGGCGAGCAGTACTTC
>NA|TRBJ2-7|TRBD2|TRBV28
CASTQWAGEGYEQYF
TGTGCCAGCACCCAATGGGCGGGAGAAGGGTATGAGCAGTACTTC
>NA|TRBJ1-2|TRBD1|TRBV28
CASKWGQFLGYTF
TGTGCCAGCAAGTGGGGACAGTTCCTTGGCTACACCTTC